These 27 T cell receptor beta chains were sequenced from one sample in a study of shared clonotypes between healthy human individuals. The method was immunoSEQ multiplex PCR; TCRdb's version includes in-frame clones alone and lacks a portion of them. The profile shows roughly 1,100,000 clones, under 80% of them singletons. The sequenced sample was memory CD4+ T cells sorted from blood. Sample subset: CD45RA-negative fraction. These receptors came from a man younger than 30 in good health.

The rearrangement uses TRBV15 and TRBJ1-2; 8 bases are a match to TRBD1. Germline V gene sequence: CDR1 LNHNV, CDR2 YYDKDF (reference sequence). J was trimmed by 0 bases and V by 6 bases; bases with no gene match: 9. The CDR3 consists of 16 residues. CDR3 in amino acids: CATRRGGQGTNYGYTF. Here the CDR3 DNA reads TGTGCCACCAGAAGGGGCGGACAGGGAACTAACTATGGCTACACCTTC.

The rearrangement joins TRBV6-1 to TRBJ2-3; weak D call: TRBD1 (6 bases). Deletions cut 6 bases from V and 3 bases from J, with 10 bases between. The CDR3 is made up of 13 amino acids. Germline CDR1 reads MNHNS; CDR2 reads SASEGT. For the CDR3, the DNA is TGTGCCAGCAGCGGACAGAGGACAGATACGCAGTATTTT. This gives the protein CASSGQRTDTQYF.

The chain joins TRBV6-5 to TRBJ1-5; D unclear. Per germline, CDR1 MNHEY and CDR2 SVGAGI. The V and J ends lost 4 bases and 0 bases respectively, with 10 bases between them. The CDR3 spans 15 residues. The CDR3 loop reads CASSSEGLSNQPQHF. The CDR3 DNA reads TGTGCCAGCAGTTCGGAAGGGCTTAGCAATCAGCCCCAGCATTTT.

This chain links TRBV5-1 with TRBJ2-4; tentatively, D is TRBD1 or TRBD2 (5 bases each). V was shortened by 7 bases and J by 5 bases, with 13 bases between the two germline ends. This CDR3 is built from 13 residues. Germline CDR1 SGHRS, CDR2 YFSETQ. CDR3 coding DNA: TGCGCCAGCGGTCCGGGGCTCGAAAACATTCAGTACTTC. Translating gives CASGPGLENIQYF.

V is TRBV9 and J is TRBJ2-2; D perhaps matches TRBD2 (6 bases). Germline V gives CDR1 SGDLS, CDR2 YYNGEE. The CDR3 is 17 residues long. Trimming cost V 0 bases and J 7 bases, with 19 bases left between them. Here the CDR3 reads CASSVAMTRGLNGELFF. In DNA form, the CDR3 reads TGTGCCAGCAGCGTAGCTATGACTAGAGGCCTGAACGGGGAGCTGTTTTTT.

The chain joins TRBV9 to TRBJ1-2; no definite D call. Trimming pared 4 bases from V and 6 bases from J, leaving 16 bases between. The length of the CDR3 is 14 residues. Germline V gene sequence: CDR1 SGDLS, CDR2 YYNGEE. CDR3: CASSPRYNRDGYTF. DNA for the CDR3: TGTGCCAGCAGCCCCCGATACAACAGAGATGGCTACACCTTC.

The V gene is TRBV19, the J gene TRBJ2-2; the D is unclear. The V end was cut by 4 bases, the J end by 1 base, with 19 bases between. CDR3 size: 18 residues. Per germline, CDR1 LNHDA and CDR2 SQIVND (reference sequence). CDR3 loop: CASSNPWAGGQNTGELFF. DNA of the CDR3: TGTGCCAGTAGTAACCCTTGGGCCGGTGGCCAGAACACCGGGGAGCTGTTTTTT.

V is TRBV6-6 and J is TRBJ2-7, with 10 nucleotides matching TRBD2. The CDR3 runs to 13 residues. The V gene end was trimmed by 6 bases and the J gene end by 6 bases; junction bases not matched to a gene: 5. The germline CDR1 and CDR2 sequences are MNHNY and SVGAGI (reference sequence). CDR3 region: CASSSSGRPEQYF. For the CDR3, the DNA is TGTGCCAGCAGCAGTAGCGGGAGGCCCGAGCAGTACTTC.

A remark on this clone: The sample has other DNA sequences that encode this CDR3 too. V usage is TRBV7-2 and J usage is TRBJ2-3; 11 bases map to TRBD2. This CDR3 is 16 amino acids long. Unmatched junction bases numbered 4, after V lost 1 base and J lost 4 bases. Germline lookup yields CDR1 SGHTA and CDR2 FQGNSA. The CDR3 DNA reads TGTGCCAGCAGCTTAGATTTAGCGGGAGGGCCAGATACGCAGTATTTT. Protein: CASSLDLAGGPDTQYF.

The chain combines TRBV11-3 with TRBJ2-4, with 11 bases identical to TRBD2. J was trimmed by 5 bases and V by 6 bases; bases with no gene match: 6. The CDR3 extends over 15 amino acids. Germline V gene data show CDR1 as SGHNT and CDR2 as YENEEA. CDR3 region: CASSLTSGTQNIQYF. The CDR3 DNA sequence: TGTGCCAGCAGTTTGACTAGCGGGACCCAAAACATTCAGTACTTC. Full variable domain (outside the CDR3, taken from reference TRBV11-3 and TRBJ2-4): EAGVVQSPRYKIIEKKQPVAFWCNPISGHNTLYWYLQNLGQGPELLIRYENEEAVDDSQLPKDRFSAERLKGVDSTLKIQPAELGDSAVYLCASSLTSGTQNIQYFGAGTRLSVL.

This chain uses TRBV7-2 with TRBJ1-1; D is possibly TRBD1 (5 bases). Trimming removed 1 base from V and 5 bases from J, with 11 bases in between. This CDR3 has 14 residues. CDR1 and CDR2 from the germline V gene are SGHTA and FQGNSA. CDR3 bases: TGTGCCAGCAGCTTAGTAGGAGGGGTTACTGAAGCTTTCTTT. As protein: CASSLVGGVTEAFF.

There are many counts of this clone. The gene calls are TRBV5-1 and TRBJ2-6; D remains unclear. Germline V lookup: CDR1 SGHRS, CDR2 YFSETQ. The CDR3 runs to 15 residues. Trimming removed 5 bases at V and 0 bases at J, with 9 bases between. CDR3 DNA sequence: TGCGCCAGCAGGGCCCAGAGCTCTGGGGCCAACGTCCTGACTTTC. Translation: CASRAQSSGANVLTF.

This clone was seen at least ten times. The same CDR3 is also encoded by other DNA sequences in this sample. This chain links TRBV30 with TRBJ1-1; 9 bases align to TRBD1. The CDR3 loop spans 12 amino acids. V trimming: 4 bases; J trimming: 5 bases; junction bases outside the gene matches: 2. Germline CDR1 reads GTSNPN; CDR2 reads SVGIG (reference sequence). CDR3 sequence reads: CAWTDRGTEAFF. In DNA form, the CDR3 reads TGTGCCTGGACGGACAGGGGTACTGAAGCTTTCTTT. Complete variable domain (other parts from reference TRBV30 and TRBJ1-1): SQTIHQWPATLVQPVGSPLSLECTVEGTSNPNLYWYRQAAGRGLQLLFYSVGIGQISSEVPQNLSASRPQDRQFILSSKKLLLSDSGFYLCAWTDRGTEAFFGQGTRLTVV.

The J gene is TRBJ2-3, the V gene TRBV5-8; D unclear. This CDR3 comprises 15 residues. The germline V gene has CDR1 SGHTS and CDR2 YDEGEE. V was shortened by 0 bases and J by 3 bases, with 11 bases between the two germline ends. The CDR3 sequence is CASSLGALGTDTQYF. The DNA of the CDR3 is TGTGCCAGCAGCTTGGGGGCGCTAGGGACAGATACGCAGTATTTT.

This clone has at least ten counts. The genes are TRBV19 and TRBJ1-1; the D gene is possibly TRBD1 (5 bases). From germline, CDR1 is LNHDA and CDR2 SQIVND (reference sequence). V lost 8 bases, J lost 1 base, and 8 bases lay in between. The CDR3 loop spans 12 amino acids. CDR3 in DNA: TGTGCCAGTTATAGGGGGAACACTGAAGCTTTCTTT. Translation: CASYRGNTEAFF.

This clone occurred a few times. The chain employs TRBV13 and TRBJ1-3; D might be TRBD1 (6 bases). V shed 3 bases and J shed 2 bases, with 23 bases lying between them. The length of the CDR3 is 19 residues. Per the germline V gene, CDR1 is PRHDT and CDR2 is FYEKMQ (reference sequence). Here the CDR3 reads CASSFSPGPGGNPGNTIYF. The DNA for the CDR3 is TGTGCCAGCAGCTTCTCCCCAGGACCTGGGGGCAATCCTGGAAACACCATATATTTT.

V usage is TRBV18 and J usage is TRBJ1-2; D is unresolved. The V gene's germline CDR1 is KGHSH and CDR2 LQKENI. V was shortened by 2 bases and J by 4 bases, with 11 bases between the two germline ends. This CDR3 spans 14 amino acids. The CDR3 loop is CASSPEKDGYGYTF. The CDR3, as DNA: TGTGCCAGCTCACCAGAGAAGGACGGCTATGGCTACACCTTC.

This clone was counted a few times. J is TRBJ1-2 and V is TRBV29-1; TRBD1 aligns across 8 bases. The junction had 5 bases not matched to a gene; V was cut back by 6 bases and J by 5 bases. The CDR3 is made up of 12 amino acids. CDR1 and CDR2 from the germline V gene are SQVTM and ANQGSEA. The CDR3 reads CSVGQGDYGYTF. CDR3 nucleotide sequence: TGCAGCGTAGGACAGGGTGATTATGGCTACACCTTC.

The chain links TRBV4-1 to TRBJ1-2; D gene unclear. V was pared by 1 base and J by 2 bases, with 11 bases between. This CDR3 spans 15 amino acids. Looked up from germline, CDR1 is MGHRA and CDR2 is YSYEKL. The CDR3 sequence is CASSQGHIDNYGYTF. As DNA, the CDR3 is TGCGCCAGCAGCCAAGGACATATTGACAACTATGGCTACACCTTC.

The genes are TRBV30 and TRBJ2-7; the match to TRBD2 covers 10 bases. The CDR3 totals 15 residues. With V trimmed by 2 bases and J by 2 bases, 6 bases remained unmatched. Germline assignment: CDR1 GTSNPN and CDR2 SVGIG (reference sequence). The CDR3 sequence is CAWSPILAGAYEQYF. CDR3 DNA sequence: TGTGCCTGGAGTCCGATTCTAGCGGGGGCCTACGAGCAGTACTTC.

This chain joins TRBV6-1 and TRBJ1-4; possibly TRBD1 for D (5 bases). The V gene lost 3 bases and the J gene lost 3 bases, with 11 bases spanning the gap. The CDR3 is 15 residues long. CDR1 and CDR2 (germline): MNHNS, SASEGT. CDR3 sequence reads: CASSERGQANEKLFF. Here the CDR3 DNA reads TGTGCCAGCAGTGAGAGAGGACAAGCTAATGAAAAACTGTTTTTT.

The V call is TRBV7-8, the J call TRBJ2-7; the D gene is possibly TRBD2 (5 bases). The CDR3 length is 15 residues. Germline V gives CDR1 SGHVS, CDR2 FQNEAQ. V gave up 5 bases and J gave up 4 bases, with 18 bases separating them. In DNA form, the CDR3 reads TGTGCCAGCAGCCCGGCGGGTTACGGGATATACGAGCAGTACTTC. Protein: CASSPAGYGIYEQYF.

The chain uses TRBV7-6 and TRBJ2-2; D unclear. Trimming left V 4 bases short and J 7 bases short, with 13 bases between. CDR3 length: 14 residues. Germline V gene data show CDR1 as SGHVS and CDR2 as FNYEAQ. CDR3 loop: CASSSRVRRGELFF. CDR3 nucleotide sequence: TGTGCCAGCAGCTCCCGGGTGCGGCGCGGGGAGCTGTTTTTT.

The V gene is TRBV6-5, the J gene TRBJ1-3; D not certain. The CDR3 sequence is 16 residues long. Germline values: CDR1 MNHEY, CDR2 SVGAGI. V lost 2 bases to trimming and J lost 2 bases, with 13 bases between them. CDR3 loop: CASSYKTAGAGNTIYF. Here the CDR3 DNA reads TGTGCCAGCAGTTACAAGACGGCAGGTGCTGGAAACACCATATATTTT.

This rearrangement joins TRBV18 to TRBJ2-7; D tentatively fits TRBD1 or TRBD2 (5 bases each). Germline V gene lookup returns CDR1 KGHSH and CDR2 LQKENI. V was shortened by 6 bases and J by 7 bases, with 16 bases between the two germline ends. This CDR3 has 13 amino acids. CDR3 bases: TGTGCCAGCTCGATTGGGGGATGGTGGGAGCAGTACTTC. Protein sequence: CASSIGGWWEQYF.

V usage is TRBV2 and J usage is TRBJ1-5; 8 bases are a match to TRBD1. J gave up 1 base and V 6 bases, and 2 bases lay outside the gene matches. The CDR3 covers 14 residues. Germline V CDR1 and CDR2: SNHLY, FYNNEI. CDR3 in amino acids: CASRRDRSNQPQHF. CDR3 coding DNA: TGTGCCAGCAGGAGGGACAGGAGCAATCAGCCCCAGCATTTT.

The chain is built from TRBV19 and TRBJ1-2; D possibly corresponds to TRBD1 (6 bases). This CDR3 is built from 15 residues. Per germline, CDR1 LNHDA and CDR2 SQIVND (reference sequence). The germline V and J ends were trimmed by 5 bases and 0 bases, with 13 bases remaining between them. This CDR3 is CASSRRDTANYGYTF. CDR3 DNA: TGTGCCAGTAGTCGCCGGGACACAGCTAACTATGGCTACACCTTC.